This T cell receptor beta chain was obtained from a study of molecular identifiers for immune sequencing clone quantification. TCRdb redid the calling of the PCR reads with MiXCR, one entry per CDR3 protein. The sample yields tens of thousands of distinct CDR3 sequences, almost 25% seen once. Trimming removed 6 bases from V and 2 bases from J, with 14 bases in between. This CDR3 region has 14 residues. Germline CDR1 reads SGHTA; CDR2 reads FQGTGA. This clonotype appeared many times. The rearrangement joins TRBV7-3 to TRBJ2-7, with D possibly TRBD2 on 6 matching bases. Sequencing was carried out using naive CD8+ T cells from blood, with Jurkat cell RNA spiked in. Subset described: FACS-sorted CD8+CD4-CCR7+CD45RA+ naive T cells. The clonotype originates from a human donor in good health. Some libraries in this study had Jurkat cell RNA spiked in. As DNA, the CDR3 is TGTGCCAGCAGTTTCGGGGGTGCCGCCTACGAGCAGTACTTC. Its protein is CASSFGGAAYEQYF.